This T cell receptor (beta chain) was captured in a study of blood T cell repertoires in COVID-19 (dated by TCRdb to the early 2020s). With regard to the full study: Samples from collaborators originated in the United States, Italy and Spain and spanned both the acute and convalescent phases of COVID-19. The material from the prospective study consisted of cDNA or gDNA derived from T cells, B-cell-depleted T cells, or PBMCs. The repertoires were released in a freely available public database meant as a resource for research on the immune response to SARS-CoV-2. The samples were drawn from two sources: the first 160 participants of the ongoing ImmuneRACE study, and 1,254 subjects contributed by 6 global collaborators. Subjects who had been exposed to COVID-19, were actively infected with it, or had recovered from it provided the deeply sampled blood TCRbeta repertoires that made up the dataset. Nearly every sample came with metadata listing a de-identified subject ID, COVID-19 status, age in years and sex. Where HLA class I and class II types were available, the types were taken from metadata supplied by the sample provider, not from assay-based typing.

As regards this clone: It lacks a known antigen. Base-call qualities are not available, and no considerably larger clone is one nucleotide away.

The germline V gene gives CDR1 as SNHLY and CDR2 as FYNNEI. Trimming takes 8 bases off V and 4 bases off J; junction bases not matched to a gene: 0. From the cysteine through the phenylalanine, the CDR3 covers 13 amino acids. Kept here is only the CDR3 DNA, which spans 39 bases and is read in frame from base 1. TCRbeta CDR3 regions were amplified from genomic DNA by means of the immunoSEQ Assay, a bias-controlled multiplex PCR. The authors processed their data as follows. Nucleated cell counts per sample were estimated from amplification of reference gene primers within the assay. To quantify the absolute abundance of each unique TCRbeta CDR3 rearrangement, sequence reads were collapsed and filtered. For each sample, productive Simpson clonality was calculated as the square root of Simpson's diversity index over productive rearrangements. In TCRdb, the immuneACCESS table is reduced to in-frame sequences with V and J assigned. These tables do not hold every clone; where another copy was compared, an unresolved V gene accounts for under half, and the others remain unexplained. The V and J calls and clone size come from that table; D and trimming were worked out from the DNA. The sample table contains approximately 75,000 clones; only one count was recorded for approximately 86% of them. The leading ten clones occupy less than 7.5% of the sample.

One collaborating source in Seattle enrolled patients during active infection and followed them longitudinally through the course of disease. Whole blood was collected in K2EDTA tubes by collaborating institutions according to the institutions' own protocols. Collaborator samples were shipped for TCRbeta analysis as frozen whole blood, isolated PBMCs, or DNA extracted from either sample type. Beyond this particular receptor, the publication reports: The quantity of clinical and demographic metadata differed by source and by participant and was supplied without curation.

Recombination linked TRBV2 to TRBJ2-5, and 14 junctional nucleotides match TRBD2. Sequences were obtained from peripheral blood. The source of this sequence is a man at least 80 years old with COVID-19, enrolled during active disease. For the CDR3, the sequence is CASGTSGGETQYF. In nucleotides, the sequence is TGTGCCAGCGGGACTAGCGGGGGAGAGACCCAGTACTTC.